A single sample is the source of the 14 T cell receptor beta chains below, sequenced in a study of early T cells in non-severe SARS-CoV-2 infection. TCRdb redid the calling of the 5' RACE reads with MiXCR, one entry per CDR3 protein. Of around 50,000 distinct CDR3 sequences in the sample, 6.2% were seen once. The source material was whole blood. The origin of the receptors is an adult who was a healthcare worker with PCR-confirmed SARS-CoV-2 infection or an uninfected control (not recorded which).

Ten or more counts support this clonotype. The rearrangement links TRBV11-3 to TRBJ2-3; D gene uncertain. CDR3 length: 12 amino acids. V lost 4 bases, J lost 2 bases, and 4 bases lay in between. Germline V lookup: CDR1 SGHNT, CDR2 YENEEA. The CDR3 region has the DNA TGTGCCAGCAGCTCAGCCACAGATACGCAGTATTTT. It specifies CASSSATDTQYF. Complete variable domain (other parts from reference TRBV11-3 and TRBJ2-3): EAGVVQSPRYKIIEKKQPVAFWCNPISGHNTLYWYLQNLGQGPELLIRYENEEAVDDSQLPKDRFSAERLKGVDSTLKIQPAELGDSAVYLCASSSATDTQYFGPGTRLTVL.

The table lists this clonotype with many counts. J is TRBJ2-6 and V is TRBV5-4, with D tentatively TRBD1 (6 bases). Trimming removed 4 bases at V and 2 bases at J, with 13 bases between. Germline CDR1 reads SGHNT; CDR2 reads YYREEE (reference sequence). This CDR3 comprises 16 residues. The CDR3 loop reads CASSLQGNTGANVLTF. The CDR3 DNA is TGTGCCAGCAGCCTACAGGGAAATACTGGGGCCAACGTCCTGACTTTC.

This clonotype showed up many times. The V call is TRBV6-1, the J call TRBJ1-1; perhaps TRBD1 as D (5 bases). Germline values: CDR1 MNHNS, CDR2 SASEGT. The CDR3 contains 13 residues. The CDR3 bases are TGTGCAGCAGGGATCCTTATGAACACTGAAGCTTTCTTT. Amino acid sequence: CAAGILMNTEAFF.

About this clonotype itself: A much bigger clone sits one base away, suggesting this may be a read error. The J gene is TRBJ2-7, the V gene TRBV7-9; 8 bases match TRBD1. Germline values: CDR1 SEHNR, CDR2 FQNEAQ (reference sequence). Germline trimming cut 4 bases from V and 3 bases from J; bases unmatched to any gene: 2. CDR3 length equals 13 residues. CDR3 residues: CASSWTGYYEQYF. DNA of the CDR3: TGTGCCAGCAGCTGGACAGGGTACTACGAGCAGTACTTC.

This clonotype was counted a few times. A junction boundary mismatches the germline segment, possibly from a read error. The chain employs TRBV6-6 and TRBJ2-1, with D possibly being TRBD1 or TRBD2 (5 bases each). The CDR3 contains 12 residues. From germline, CDR1 is MNHNY and CDR2 SVGAGI (reference sequence). The CDR3 reads CASSPNRDGVLF. The CDR3 nucleotides are TGTGCCAGCAGTCCGAACCGGGACGGGGTACTCTTC.

This clonotype was counted many times. The CDR3 sequence is CASSLAGGNQPQHF. The CDR3 region has the DNA TGTGCCAGCAGCTTGGCCGGGGGGAACCAGCCCCAGCATTTT. The chain couples TRBV5-5 to TRBJ1-5; D might be TRBD1 (5 bases). CDR1 is SGHKS and CDR2 is YYEKEE in the germline V gene (reference sequence). This CDR3 has 14 amino acids. V lost 0 bases and J lost 7, with 11 bases in between.

This clonotype was detected only a few times. The V call is TRBV14, the J call TRBJ1-2, with D uncertain. V lost 3 bases and J lost 10, with 15 bases in between. From germline, CDR1 is SGHDN and CDR2 FVKESK. CDR3 length: 13 amino acids. CDR3 amino acids: CASSQLGFGDYTF. The DNA for the CDR3 is TGTGCCAGCAGCCAGCTAGGATTCGGAGACTACACCTTC.

This clonotype came up many times. The chain employs TRBV7-2 and TRBJ2-7; the D is unclear. Trimming pared 1 base from V and 3 bases from J, leaving 16 bases between. The germline V gene has CDR1 SGHTA and CDR2 FQGNSA. This CDR3 is built from 16 residues. The CDR3 loop is CASSLGRSDRNYEQYF. In nucleotides, the CDR3 is TGTGCCAGCAGCTTAGGGAGATCGGACCGGAACTACGAGCAGTACTTC.

This clonotype was detected many times. J is TRBJ2-3 and V is TRBV24-1, with TRBD1 matching over 9 bases. There are 15 residues in the CDR3. The V and J ends lost 5 bases and 1 base, in that order; junction bases with no gene match: 3. Germline values: CDR1 KGHDR, CDR2 SFDVKD. The CDR3 loop reads CATSAWTGGTDTQYF. In nucleotides, the CDR3 is TGTGCCACCAGTGCGTGGACAGGGGGCACAGATACGCAGTATTTT.

This clonotype was detected only a few times. The chain couples TRBV6-2 or TRBV6-3 to TRBJ2-7; D not resolved. CDR1 and CDR2 (germline): MNHEY, SVGEGT. Trimming took off 7 bases at V and 0 bases at J, with 4 bases between the two ends. The CDR3 length is 11 residues. DNA for the CDR3: TGTGCCAGCACCAACTCCTACGAGCAGTACTTC. This codes for CASTNSYEQYF.

This clonotype was detected ten times or more. The V and J genes are TRBV29-1 and TRBJ2-7; maybe TRBD1 (6 bases). This CDR3 contains 13 residues. V shed 3 bases and J shed 3 bases, with 12 bases lying between them. Germline V gene sequence: CDR1 SQVTM, CDR2 ANQGSEA. This CDR3 reads CSVDVRGHYEQYF. The CDR3 DNA reads TGCAGCGTTGACGTCCGGGGACACTACGAGCAGTACTTC.

This clonotype came up many times. This chain connects TRBV7-3 to TRBJ1-1; 8 bases agree with TRBD1. Trimming removed 5 bases from V and 2 bases from J; junction bases left unmatched: 13. Germline V CDR1 and CDR2: SGHTA, FQGTGA. This CDR3 contains 17 residues. CDR3 coding DNA: TGTGCCAGCAGCCCTACCCTTAACGGACAGGGAAACACTGAAGCTTTCTTT. Translation: CASSPTLNGQGNTEAFF.

This chain uses TRBV12-3 or TRBV12-4 with TRBJ1-1, with D possibly TRBD1 on 6 matching bases. This CDR3 is 15 amino acids long. V lost 6 bases, J lost 1 base, and 15 bases lay in between. In DNA form, the CDR3 reads TGTGCCAGCAGCCGCGTTACAGGGCAGAACACTGAAGCTTTCTTT. This codes for CASSRVTGQNTEAFF.

The chain recombines TRBV18 with TRBJ2-3, with 9 bases that match TRBD1. Germline V gene data show CDR1 as KGHSH and CDR2 as LQKENI. V lost 1 base, J lost 2 bases, and 4 bases stayed unmatched. The CDR3 contains 16 residues. CDR3 loop: CASSPLGTGSTDTQYF. The CDR3 DNA sequence: TGTGCCAGCTCACCACTTGGGACAGGGTCCACAGATACGCAGTATTTT.